The present TCR beta chain was sequenced within a study of shared clonotypes between healthy human individuals. Study at large: The study drew on two women and a few men aged 18 to 49 as donors.

CDR1 and CDR2 from the germline V gene are LNHNV and YYDKDF (reference sequence). V lost 0 bases, J lost 3 bases, and 5 bases stayed unmatched. The CDR3 consists of 16 residues. Across several immunoSEQ plates, the genomic DNA of each subset was split evenly. Spread over ten immunoSEQ deep assay plates, unsorted PBMC DNA underwent sequencing. Data came from immunoSEQ multiplex PCR; TCRdb stores just in-frame clones and leaves some out. The repertoire holds fewer than 600,000 clones, with around 78% as singletons. V usage is TRBV15 and J usage is TRBJ2-7, with TRBD2 matching over 10 bases. Sequencing was performed on PBMCs. This clonotype originated in a middle-aged woman in good health. Some clones in this sample may be carry-over from other donors' samples. The CDR3 protein is CATSRDLAGEVYEQYF. In nucleotides, the CDR3 is TGTGCCACCAGCAGAGATCTAGCGGGAGAAGTCTACGAGCAGTACTTC.